The 15 T cell receptor beta chains in this list originate from one sample, sequenced in a study of CD8+CD57+ T cells in acquired aplastic anemia. Genomic DNA, serving as template, underwent TCR beta VDJ and CDR3 profiling. TCRdb passed the reads through MiXCR, listing each CDR3 protein once. The sample shows 150,000 to 200,000 distinct CDR3 sequences, 50% to 75% of them seen only once. Material for sequencing was sorted CD4+, CD8+, or CD8+CD57+ T cells (not recorded which) from PBMCs. These receptors originate from a human donor in good health.

The genes are TRBV20-1 and TRBJ2-7, with D perhaps being TRBD1 or TRBD2 (5 bases each). This CDR3 is built from 14 residues. The germline gives CDR1 DFQATT, CDR2 SNEGSKA (reference sequence). V lost 5 bases, J lost 2 bases, and 16 bases lay in between. The CDR3: CSASPSGTPYEQYF. The CDR3 region has the DNA TGCAGTGCTTCCCCTTCCGGGACCCCCTACGAGCAGTACTTC.

J is TRBJ1-1 and V is TRBV2; no definite D call. The CDR3 is 15 amino acids. The germline CDR1 and CDR2 sequences are SNHLY and FYNNEI. V was cut by 0 bases and J by 3 bases, with 11 bases left in between. Here the CDR3 reads CASSEALRTDTEAFF. CDR3 coding DNA: TGTGCCAGCAGTGAAGCGCTTCGGACTGACACTGAAGCTTTCTTT.

This clonotype appeared many times. V gene TRBV11-2 combines with J gene TRBJ2-2; 7 bases agree with TRBD1. The length of the CDR3 is 16 residues. Germline V gene lookup returns CDR1 SGHAT and CDR2 FQNNGV. Trimming took 8 bases from V and 0 from J; bases not matched to a gene: 9. CDR3 bases: TGTGCCAGCCAATATTTCGACAGGGCGAACACCGGGGAGCTGTTTTTT. Protein product: CASQYFDRANTGELFF.

The sample holds one count of this clonotype. CDR3 nucleotide sequence: TGTGCCAGTAGTATAAGGGGGGCAGATACGCAGTATTTT. Its protein product is CASSIRGADTQYF. The chain links TRBV19 to TRBJ2-3, with D perhaps being TRBD1 or TRBD2 (6 bases each). Looked up from germline, CDR1 is LNHDA and CDR2 is SQIVND (reference sequence). V was shortened by 2 bases and J by 4 bases, with 7 bases between the two germline ends. The CDR3 length is 13 residues.

J is TRBJ2-7 and V is TRBV14, with 9 nucleotides matching TRBD1. The J segment lost 3 bases and the V segment lost 4 bases, leaving 7 bases of the junction unmatched. Germline V gives CDR1 SGHDN, CDR2 FVKESK. CDR3 length: 15 residues. The CDR3 is CASSPQGAHFYEQYF. Written as DNA, the CDR3 is TGTGCCAGCAGCCCACAGGGGGCGCATTTCTACGAGCAGTACTTC.

This clonotype has more than one count but fewer than ten. The chain is built from TRBV6-1 and TRBJ1-1, with 10 bases that match TRBD1. J gave up 2 bases and V 3 bases, and 3 bases lay outside the gene matches. The length of the CDR3 is 15 residues. Germline-derived CDR1 and CDR2 are MNHNS and SASEGT. CDR3 region: CASSDRTGGNTEAFF. The CDR3 DNA reads as TGTGCCAGCAGTGATCGGACAGGGGGAAACACTGAAGCTTTCTTT.

The sample holds many counts of this clonotype. The V call is TRBV9, the J call TRBJ2-3, with 11 bases lining up with TRBD2. Germline CDR1 and CDR2: SGDLS and YYNGEE. The CDR3 has 16 residues. V was clipped by 4 bases and J by 0 bases; unmatched bases: 4. The CDR3 loop reads CASSLGTSGSTDTQYF. The CDR3 DNA reads TGTGCCAGCAGCCTCGGGACTAGCGGTAGCACAGATACGCAGTATTTT. The variable domain in full, completed from reference TRBV9 and TRBJ2-3, reads DSGVTQTPKHLITATGQRVTLRCSPRSGDLSVYWYQQSLDQGLQFLIQYYNGEERAKGNILERFSAQQFPDLHSELNLSSLELGDSALYFCASSLGTSGSTDTQYFGPGTRLTVL.

The rearrangement uses TRBV4-1 and TRBJ1-2, with 7 bases aligning to TRBD1. Trimming removed 0 bases from V and 7 bases from J; junction bases left unmatched: 14. Germline CDR1 and CDR2: MGHRA and YSYEKL. The CDR3 totals 17 residues. CDR3 nucleotide sequence: TGCGCCAGCAGCCAAGATTACGTACAGGGGTTAGTATTTGGCTACACCTTC. As protein: CASSQDYVQGLVFGYTF.

The chain links TRBV29-1 to TRBJ2-7; D is undetermined. CDR1 and CDR2 from the germline V gene are SQVTM and ANQGSEA. CDR3 size: 14 residues. V shed 0 bases and J shed 1 base, with 10 bases lying between them. CDR3 region: CSVEDRNSSYEQYF. CDR3 bases: TGCAGCGTTGAAGACAGGAACTCTTCCTACGAGCAGTACTTC.

J is TRBJ1-4 and V is TRBV7-9; D might be TRBD1 (6 bases). The CDR3 is 14 residues long. The V gene lost 6 bases and the J gene lost 8 bases, with 16 bases spanning the gap. The germline V gene has CDR1 SEHNR and CDR2 FQNEAQ (reference sequence). The CDR3 reads CASSQQGWEEKLFF. The CDR3 nucleotides are TGTGCCAGCAGTCAACAGGGATGGGAGGAAAAACTGTTTTTT.

This clonotype was seen a handful of times. The chain employs TRBV7-9 and TRBJ1-2; weak D call: TRBD1 (5 bases). V was trimmed by 1 base and J by 6 bases, leaving 6 bases between them. The length of the CDR3 is 12 residues. CDR1 and CDR2 from the germline V gene are SEHNR and FQNEAQ (reference sequence). The CDR3 sequence: CASSLEGDGYTF. CDR3 in DNA: TGTGCCAGCAGCTTAGAAGGGGATGGCTACACCTTC.

In regard to this clonotype: This sequence may be a read error, since a much larger clone differs from it by one base. Since no conserved phenylalanine or tryptophan closes the CDR3, a read error is the likely cause. This rearrangement joins TRBV4-2 to TRBJ2-2; 7 bases agree with TRBD2. From germline, CDR1 is LGHNA and CDR2 YNFKEQ. V dropped 0 bases and J dropped 6; count of bases not matched to a gene: 4. The length of the CDR3 is 15 residues. The CDR3 spells CASSQEREWAGELFS. The CDR3 coding sequence is TGTGCCAGCAGCCAAGAGCGGGAGTGGGCCGGGGAGCTGTTTTCT.

The V and J genes are TRBV20-1 and TRBJ2-2, with TRBD2 matching 8 bases. The CDR3 runs 14 residues. Germline V gene sequence: CDR1 DFQATT, CDR2 SNEGSKA (reference sequence). Trimming at V came to 3 bases and at J to 5 bases, leaving 5 bases not matched to a gene. As DNA, the CDR3 is TGCAGTGCTAGCACTAGCGGAAGAACCGGGGAGCTGTTTTTT. As protein: CSASTSGRTGELFF.

A few counts support this clonotype. V is TRBV7-6 and J is TRBJ2-7; D could derive from TRBD1 or TRBD2 (5 bases each). V lost 4 bases and J lost 3, with 19 bases in between. The CDR3 sequence is 16 residues long. Germline lookup yields CDR1 SGHVS and CDR2 FNYEAQ. CDR3: CASSSHRAGSDYEQYF. As DNA, the CDR3 is TGTGCCAGCAGCTCCCATAGGGCAGGGAGCGACTACGAGCAGTACTTC.

This clonotype occurred a few times. CDR3 bases: TGTGCCAGCAGCCACACAGCGAACACCGGGGAGCTGTTTTTT. The encoded protein is CASSHTANTGELFF. The chain joins TRBV7-2 to TRBJ2-2, with unresolved D. Germline values: CDR1 SGHTA, CDR2 FQGNSA. Trimming removed 5 bases at V and 0 bases at J, with 7 bases between. The CDR3 totals 14 residues. Supplemented by reference TRBV7-2 and TRBJ2-2, the full variable domain reads GAGVSQSPSNKVTEKGKDVELRCDPISGHTALYWYRQSLGQGLEFLIYFQGNSAPDKSGLPSDRFSAERTGGSVSTLTIQRTQQEDSAVYLCASSHTANTGELFFGEGSRLTVL.